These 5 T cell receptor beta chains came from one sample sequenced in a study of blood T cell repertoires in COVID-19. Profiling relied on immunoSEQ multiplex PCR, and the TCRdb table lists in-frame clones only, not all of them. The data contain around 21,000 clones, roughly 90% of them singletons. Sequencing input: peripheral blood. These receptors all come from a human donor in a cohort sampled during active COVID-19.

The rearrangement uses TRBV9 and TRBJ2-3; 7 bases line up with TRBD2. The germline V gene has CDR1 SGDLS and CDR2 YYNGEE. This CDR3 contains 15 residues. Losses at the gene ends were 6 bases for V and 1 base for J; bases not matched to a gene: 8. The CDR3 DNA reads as TGTGCCAGCACCCCCCTAGCGGCCCGCACAGATACGCAGTATTTT. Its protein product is CASTPLAARTDTQYF.

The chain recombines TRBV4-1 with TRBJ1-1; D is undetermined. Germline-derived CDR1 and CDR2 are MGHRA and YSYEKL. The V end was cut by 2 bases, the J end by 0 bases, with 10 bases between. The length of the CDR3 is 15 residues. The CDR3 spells CASSQPGDMNTEAFF. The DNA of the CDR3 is TGCGCCAGCAGCCAACCGGGAGACATGAACACTGAAGCTTTCTTT.

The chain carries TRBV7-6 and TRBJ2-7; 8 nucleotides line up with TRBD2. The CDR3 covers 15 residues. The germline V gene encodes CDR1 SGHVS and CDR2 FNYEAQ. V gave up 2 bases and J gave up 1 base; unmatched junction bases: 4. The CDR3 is CASSLRGGRSYEQYF. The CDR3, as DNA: TGTGCCAGCAGCTTACGGGGGGGAAGGTCCTACGAGCAGTACTTC.

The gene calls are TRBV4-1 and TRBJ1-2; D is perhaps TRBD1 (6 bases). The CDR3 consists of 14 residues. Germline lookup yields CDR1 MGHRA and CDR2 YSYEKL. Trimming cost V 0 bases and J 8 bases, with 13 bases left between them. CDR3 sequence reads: CASSQDAGASGYTF. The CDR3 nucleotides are TGCGCCAGCAGCCAAGACGCGGGGGCGAGCGGCTACACCTTC.

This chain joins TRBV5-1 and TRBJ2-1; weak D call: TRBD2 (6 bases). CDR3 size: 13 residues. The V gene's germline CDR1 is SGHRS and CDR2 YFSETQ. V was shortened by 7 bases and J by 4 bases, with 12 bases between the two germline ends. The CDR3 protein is CASYGLQYNEQFF. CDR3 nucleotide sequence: TGCGCCAGCTATGGACTACAGTACAATGAGCAGTTCTTC.